The TCR beta chain described here comes from a study of identical twins. V lost 5 bases, J lost 4 bases, and 7 bases stayed unmatched. CDR3 length: 15 residues. The V gene's germline CDR1 is SGHVS and CDR2 FNYEAQ. The donor group consisted entirely of healthy Caucasians. This clonotype appeared a few times. Its specificity is not known. Study-level findings and limits: Compared with models, monozygotic twins showed more out-of-frame TCR alpha sharing. Shared out-of-frame alpha sequences (those common to twins) showed excess low generation probability.

It was template switching that added a universal primer site, and there were unique molecular identifiers on the cDNA. A single record per CDR3 protein comes from TCRdb applying MiXCR to the 5' RACE reads. The table shows more than 200,000 distinct CDR3 sequences, with roughly a tenth occurring only once. V gene TRBV7-6 combines with J gene TRBJ2-2, with TRBD2 identical over 7 bases. The sequenced sample consisted of memory (CD45RO+) T cells sorted from blood. The TCR originated in a woman aged 18-35 years in good health. This CDR3 is CASSLSSGPTGELFF. CDR3 DNA sequence: TGTGCCAGCAGCCTCTCTAGCGGACCCACCGGGGAGCTGTTTTTT.